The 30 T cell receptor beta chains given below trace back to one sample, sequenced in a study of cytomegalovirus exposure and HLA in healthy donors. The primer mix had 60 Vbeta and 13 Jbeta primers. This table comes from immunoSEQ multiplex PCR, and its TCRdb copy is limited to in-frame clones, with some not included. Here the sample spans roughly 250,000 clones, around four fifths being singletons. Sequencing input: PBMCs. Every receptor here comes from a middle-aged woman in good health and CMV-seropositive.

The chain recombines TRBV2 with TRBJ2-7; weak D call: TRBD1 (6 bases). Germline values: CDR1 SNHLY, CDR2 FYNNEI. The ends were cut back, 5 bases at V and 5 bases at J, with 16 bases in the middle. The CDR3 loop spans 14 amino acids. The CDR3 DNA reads TGTGCCAGCAGTACCCGGACAGTAAAGCACGAGCAGTACTTC. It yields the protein CASSTRTVKHEQYF. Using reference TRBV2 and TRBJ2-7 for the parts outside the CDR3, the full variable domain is EPEVTQTPSHQVTQMGQEVILRCVPISNHLYFYWYRQILGQKVEFLVSFYNNEISEKSEIFDDQFSVERPDGSNFTLKIRSTKLEDSAMYFCASSTRTVKHEQYFGPGTRLTVT.

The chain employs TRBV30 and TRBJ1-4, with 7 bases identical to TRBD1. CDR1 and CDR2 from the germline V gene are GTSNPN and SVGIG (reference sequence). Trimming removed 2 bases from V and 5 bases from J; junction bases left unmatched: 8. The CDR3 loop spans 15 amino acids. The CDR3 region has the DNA TGTGCCTGGAGTCGAGGGGGGACAGAGAATGAAAAACTGTTTTTT. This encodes CAWSRGGTENEKLFF. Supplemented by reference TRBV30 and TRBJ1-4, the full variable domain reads SQTIHQWPATLVQPVGSPLSLECTVEGTSNPNLYWYRQAAGRGLQLLFYSVGIGQISSEVPQNLSASRPQDRQFILSSKKLLLSDSGFYLCAWSRGGTENEKLFFGSGTQLSVL.

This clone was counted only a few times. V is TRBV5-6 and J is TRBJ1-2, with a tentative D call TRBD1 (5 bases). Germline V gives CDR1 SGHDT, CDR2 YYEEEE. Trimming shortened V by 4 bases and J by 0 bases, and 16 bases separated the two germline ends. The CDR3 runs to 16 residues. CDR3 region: CASSKSGYSANYGYTF. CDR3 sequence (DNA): TGTGCCAGCAGCAAGTCAGGGTATTCGGCTAACTATGGCTACACCTTC.

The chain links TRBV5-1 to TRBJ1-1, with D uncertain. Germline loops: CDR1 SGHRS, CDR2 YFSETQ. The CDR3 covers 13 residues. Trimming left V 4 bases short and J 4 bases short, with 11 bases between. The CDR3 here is CASSKGEGTEAFF. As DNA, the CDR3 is TGCGCCAGCAGCAAGGGAGAGGGCACTGAAGCTTTCTTT.

The CDR3 DNA follows: TGTGCCAGCAGTAGGACAGACAATGAGCAGTTCTTC. It translates to CASSRTDNEQFF. The gene calls are TRBV6-1 and TRBJ2-1; the D gene is possibly TRBD1 (6 bases). V lost 5 bases and J lost 5, with 7 bases in between. Germline V gene lookup returns CDR1 MNHNS and CDR2 SASEGT. The CDR3 covers 12 residues.

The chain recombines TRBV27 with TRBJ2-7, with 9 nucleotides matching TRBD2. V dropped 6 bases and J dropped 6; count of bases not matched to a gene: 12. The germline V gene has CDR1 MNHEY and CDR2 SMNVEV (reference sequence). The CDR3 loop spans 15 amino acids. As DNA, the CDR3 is TGTGCCAGCAGCCGATTCCCTAGCGGGACTGCCGAGCAGTACTTC. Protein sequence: CASSRFPSGTAEQYF.

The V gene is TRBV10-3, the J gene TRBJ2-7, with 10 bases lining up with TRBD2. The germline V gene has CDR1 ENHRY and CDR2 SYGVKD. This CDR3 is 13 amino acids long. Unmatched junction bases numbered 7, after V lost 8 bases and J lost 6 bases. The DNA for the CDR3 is TGTGCCATCGGTAAAGCGGGAGGGGGCGAGCAGTACTTC. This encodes CAIGKAGGGEQYF.

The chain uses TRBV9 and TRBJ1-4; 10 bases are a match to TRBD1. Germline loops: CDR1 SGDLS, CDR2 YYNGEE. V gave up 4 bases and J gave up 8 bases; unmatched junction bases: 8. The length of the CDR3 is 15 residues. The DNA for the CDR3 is TGTGCCAGCAGCCCCCGTGGGGACAGGGGAGAAAAACTGTTTTTT. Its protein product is CASSPRGDRGEKLFF.

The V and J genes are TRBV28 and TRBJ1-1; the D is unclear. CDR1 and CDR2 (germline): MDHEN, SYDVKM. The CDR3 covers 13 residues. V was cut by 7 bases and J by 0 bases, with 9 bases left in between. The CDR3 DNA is TGTGCCAGCACACGGTCACTGAACACTGAAGCTTTCTTT. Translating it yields CASTRSLNTEAFF.

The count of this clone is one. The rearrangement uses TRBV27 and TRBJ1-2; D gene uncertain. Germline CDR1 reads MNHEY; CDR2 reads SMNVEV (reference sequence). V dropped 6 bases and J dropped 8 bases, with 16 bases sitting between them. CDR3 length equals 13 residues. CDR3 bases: TGTGCCAGCAGGGTCGGCCCGACTTGGGGCTACACCTTC. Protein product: CASRVGPTWGYTF.

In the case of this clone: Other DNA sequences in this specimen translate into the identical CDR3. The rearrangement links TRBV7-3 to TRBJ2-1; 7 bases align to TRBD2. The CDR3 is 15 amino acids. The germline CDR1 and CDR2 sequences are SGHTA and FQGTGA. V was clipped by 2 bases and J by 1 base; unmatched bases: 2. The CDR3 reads CASSLEGLSYNEQFF. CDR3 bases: TGTGCCAGCAGCTTAGAGGGACTATCCTACAATGAGCAGTTCTTC.

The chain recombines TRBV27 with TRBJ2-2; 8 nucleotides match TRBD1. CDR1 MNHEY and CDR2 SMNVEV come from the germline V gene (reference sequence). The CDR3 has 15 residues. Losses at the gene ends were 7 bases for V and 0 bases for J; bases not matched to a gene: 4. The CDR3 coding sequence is TGTGCCAGCAACAGGGGGATAACGAACACCGGGGAGCTGTTTTTT. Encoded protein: CASNRGITNTGELFF.

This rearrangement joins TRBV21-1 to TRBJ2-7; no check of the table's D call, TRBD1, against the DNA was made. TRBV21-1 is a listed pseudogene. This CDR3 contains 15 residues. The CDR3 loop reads CASSKEGQGLYEQYF. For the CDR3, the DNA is TGTGCCAGCAGCAAAGAGGGACAAGGACTCTACGAGCAGTACTTC.

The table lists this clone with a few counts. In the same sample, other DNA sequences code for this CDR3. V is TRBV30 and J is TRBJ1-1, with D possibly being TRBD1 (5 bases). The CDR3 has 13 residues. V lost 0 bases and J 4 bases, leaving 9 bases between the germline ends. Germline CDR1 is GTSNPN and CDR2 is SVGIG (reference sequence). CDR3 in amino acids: CAWSVIRGTEAFF. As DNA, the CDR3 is TGTGCCTGGAGTGTGATAAGGGGCACTGAAGCTTTCTTT.

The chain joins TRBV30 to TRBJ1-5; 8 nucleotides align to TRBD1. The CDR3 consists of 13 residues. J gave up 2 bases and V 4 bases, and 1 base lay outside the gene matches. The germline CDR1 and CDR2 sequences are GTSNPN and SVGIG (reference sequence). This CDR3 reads CAWTGQGNQPQHF. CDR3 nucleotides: TGTGCCTGGACGGGACAGGGCAATCAGCCCCAGCATTTT. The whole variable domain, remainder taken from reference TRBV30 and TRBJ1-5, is SQTIHQWPATLVQPVGSPLSLECTVEGTSNPNLYWYRQAAGRGLQLLFYSVGIGQISSEVPQNLSASRPQDRQFILSSKKLLLSDSGFYLCAWTGQGNQPQHFGDGTRLSIL.

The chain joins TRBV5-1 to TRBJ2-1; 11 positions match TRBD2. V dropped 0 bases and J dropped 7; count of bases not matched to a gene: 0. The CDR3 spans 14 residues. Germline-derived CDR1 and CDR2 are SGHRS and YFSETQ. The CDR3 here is CASSLGLAGNEQFF. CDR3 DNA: TGCGCCAGCAGCTTGGGACTAGCGGGGAATGAGCAGTTCTTC.

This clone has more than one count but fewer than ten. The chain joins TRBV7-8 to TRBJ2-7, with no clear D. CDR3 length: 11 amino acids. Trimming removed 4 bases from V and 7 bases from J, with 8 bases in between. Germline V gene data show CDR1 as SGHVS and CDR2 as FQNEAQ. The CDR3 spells CASSSLTEQYF. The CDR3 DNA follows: TGTGCCAGCAGCTCGTTGACAGAGCAGTACTTC. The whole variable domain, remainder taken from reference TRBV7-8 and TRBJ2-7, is GAGVSQSPRYKVAKRGQDVALRCDPISGHVSLFWYQQALGQGPEFLTYFQNEAQLDKSGLPSDRFFAERPEGSVSTLKIQRTQQEDSAVYLCASSSLTEQYFGPGTRLTVT.

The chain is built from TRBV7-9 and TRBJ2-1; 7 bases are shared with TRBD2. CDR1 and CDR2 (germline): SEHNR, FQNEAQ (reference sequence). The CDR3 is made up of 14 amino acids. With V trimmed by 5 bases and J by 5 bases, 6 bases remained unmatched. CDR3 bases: TGTGCCAGCAGCAAGCGGGAAGCTGACAATGAGCAGTTCTTC. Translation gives CASSKREADNEQFF. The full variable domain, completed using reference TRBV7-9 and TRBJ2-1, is DTGVSQNPRHKITKRGQNVTFRCDPISEHNRLYWYRQTLGQGPEFLTYFQNEAQLEKSRLLSDRFSAERPKGSFSTLEIQRTEQGDSAMYLCASSKREADNEQFFGPGTRLTVL.

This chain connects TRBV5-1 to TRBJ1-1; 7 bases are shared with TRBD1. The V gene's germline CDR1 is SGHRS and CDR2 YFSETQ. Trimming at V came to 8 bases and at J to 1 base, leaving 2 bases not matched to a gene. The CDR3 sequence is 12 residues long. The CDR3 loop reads CASRQGNTEAFF. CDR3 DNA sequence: TGCGCCAGTCGACAGGGGAACACTGAAGCTTTCTTT.

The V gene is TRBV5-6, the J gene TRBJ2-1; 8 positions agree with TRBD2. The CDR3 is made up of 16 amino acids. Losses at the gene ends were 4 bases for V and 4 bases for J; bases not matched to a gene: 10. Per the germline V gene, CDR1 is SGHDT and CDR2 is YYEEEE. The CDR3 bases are TGTGCCAGCAGCGCAACCCCGGGACTAGATTACAATGAGCAGTTCTTC. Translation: CASSATPGLDYNEQFF.

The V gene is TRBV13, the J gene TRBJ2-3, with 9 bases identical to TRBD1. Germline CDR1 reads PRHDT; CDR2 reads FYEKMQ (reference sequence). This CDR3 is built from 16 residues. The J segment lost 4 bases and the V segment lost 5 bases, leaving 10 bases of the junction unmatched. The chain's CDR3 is CASSTPGQGTADTQYF. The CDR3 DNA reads TGTGCCAGCAGCACCCCGGGACAGGGAACGGCAGATACGCAGTATTTT.

The CDR3 loop is CAWSPGQDTEAFF. The CDR3 bases are TGTGCCTGGAGTCCAGGACAGGACACTGAAGCTTTCTTT. The chain combines TRBV30 with TRBJ1-1; 7 nucleotides match TRBD1. CDR1 is GTSNPN, CDR2 SVGIG, per germline (reference sequence). Unmatched junction bases numbered 3, after V lost 2 bases and J lost 3 bases. The CDR3 is made up of 13 amino acids.

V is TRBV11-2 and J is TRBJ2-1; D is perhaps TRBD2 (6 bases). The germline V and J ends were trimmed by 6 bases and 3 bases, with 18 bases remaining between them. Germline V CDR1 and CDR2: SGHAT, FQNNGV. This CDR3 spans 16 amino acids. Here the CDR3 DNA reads TGTGCCAGCAGTTCCCCTAGCGATATATACTACAATGAGCAGTTCTTC. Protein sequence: CASSSPSDIYYNEQFF. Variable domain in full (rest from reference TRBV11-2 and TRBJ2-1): EAGVAQSPRYKIIEKRQSVAFWCNPISGHATLYWYQQILGQGPKLLIQFQNNGVVDDSQLPKDRFSAERLKGVDSTLKIQPAKLEDSAVYLCASSSPSDIYYNEQFFGPGTRLTVL.

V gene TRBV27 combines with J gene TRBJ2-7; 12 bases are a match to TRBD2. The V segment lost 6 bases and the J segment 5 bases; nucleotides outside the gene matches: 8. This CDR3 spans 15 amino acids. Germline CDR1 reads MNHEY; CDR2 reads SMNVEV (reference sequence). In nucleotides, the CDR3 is TGTGCCAGCAGCTATCGGACTAGCGGGGCCCACGAGCAGTACTTC. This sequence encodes CASSYRTSGAHEQYF.

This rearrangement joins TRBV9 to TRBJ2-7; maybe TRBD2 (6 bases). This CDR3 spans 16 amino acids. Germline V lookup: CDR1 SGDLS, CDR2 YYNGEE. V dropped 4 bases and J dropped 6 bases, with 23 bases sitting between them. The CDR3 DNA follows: TGTGCCAGCAGCCCCCGGGGGTCCCCCACGGCGCTCGAGCAGTACTTC. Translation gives CASSPRGSPTALEQYF.

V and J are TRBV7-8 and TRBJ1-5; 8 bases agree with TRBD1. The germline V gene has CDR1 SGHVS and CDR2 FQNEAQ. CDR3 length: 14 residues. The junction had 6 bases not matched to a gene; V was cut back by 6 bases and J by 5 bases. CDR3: CASSPGQGHQPQHF. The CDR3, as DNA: TGTGCCAGCAGTCCAGGACAGGGACATCAGCCCCAGCATTTT.

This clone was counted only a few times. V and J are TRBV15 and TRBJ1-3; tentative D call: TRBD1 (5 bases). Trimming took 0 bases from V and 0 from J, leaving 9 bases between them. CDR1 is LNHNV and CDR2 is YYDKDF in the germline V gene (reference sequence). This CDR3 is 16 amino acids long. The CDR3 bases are TGTGCCACCAGCAGAGAGGCAGGGATCTCTGGAAACACCATATATTTT. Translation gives CATSREAGISGNTIYF. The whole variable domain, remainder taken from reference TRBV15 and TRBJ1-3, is DAMVIQNPRYQVTQFGKPVTLSCSQTLNHNVMYWYQQKSSQAPKLLFHYYDKDFNNEADTPDNFQSRRPNTSFCFLDIRSPGLGDTAMYLCATSREAGISGNTIYFGEGSWLTVV.

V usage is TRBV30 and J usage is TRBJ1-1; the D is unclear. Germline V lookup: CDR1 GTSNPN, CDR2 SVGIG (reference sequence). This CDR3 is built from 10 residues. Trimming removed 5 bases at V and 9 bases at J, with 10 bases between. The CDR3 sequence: CAWVDSKAFF. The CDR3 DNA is TGTGCCTGGGTAGATTCGAAAGCTTTCTTT.

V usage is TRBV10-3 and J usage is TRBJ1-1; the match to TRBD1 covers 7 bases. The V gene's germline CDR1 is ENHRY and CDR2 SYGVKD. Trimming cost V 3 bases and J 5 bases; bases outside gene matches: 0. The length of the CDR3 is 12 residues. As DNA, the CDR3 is TGTGCCATCAGTGAACAGGGGACTGAAGCTTTCTTT. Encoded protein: CAISEQGTEAFF.

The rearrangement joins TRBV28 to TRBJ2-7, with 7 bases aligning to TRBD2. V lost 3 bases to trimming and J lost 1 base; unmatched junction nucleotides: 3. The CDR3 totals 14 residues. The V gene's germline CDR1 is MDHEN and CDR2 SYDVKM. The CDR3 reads CASSFGGTSYEQYF. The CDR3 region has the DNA TGTGCCAGCAGTTTCGGGGGGACTTCCTACGAGCAGTACTTC. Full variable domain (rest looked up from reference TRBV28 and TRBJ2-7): DVKVTQSSRYLVKRTGEKVFLECVQDMDHENMFWYRQDPGLGLRLIYFSYDVKMKEKGDIPEGYSVSREKKERFSLILESASTNQTSMYLCASSFGGTSYEQYFGPGTRLTVT.